The TCR beta chain under discussion was sequenced for a study of blood T cells in healthy people across ages (dated by TCRdb to between 2014 and 2017). Notes on the research overall: Template switching captured roughly one uniquely barcoded TCR beta cDNA molecule per two T cells in model experiments. Age-related changes in TCR beta repertoire diversity were measured in the study by deep sequencing normalized with unique cDNA molecular identifiers. Four age groups were formed from the donors: young (average 16 years), middle-aged (approximately 39), aged (approximately 60) and long-lived (approximately 78). Donors of different ages were randomly distributed across sequencing lanes to avoid experimental bias. The study analyzed two additional independent replicas of 1 million unique cDNA reads from the same blood draw for two donors, one aged 18 to 30 and one aged 80 or older.

Points on this clonotype: Its antigen has not been determined. Base qualities were left out, and no much larger clone turns up one base away.

Beyond this particular receptor, the publication reports: Bulk unsorted PBMC profiling prevented conclusive comparison of naive and antigen-experienced compartments. Estimates of total diversity based on one million sequenced T cells were considered lower bounds and underestimates. Compared with the aged group, more naive CD4+ T cells, fewer expanded clones and increased TCR diversity were shown by the long-lived group, suggesting age selection. Donor CMV infection status was unknown, potentially confounding age-related changes in expanded clonotypes. Observed TCR beta diversity per million T cells fell roughly linearly with age, and a significant reduction was already apparent by age roughly 40. A strong correlation was found between observed TCR beta diversity and the percentage of naive T cells measured by flow cytometry.

Systemically healthy Caucasian individuals from Russia, 35 to 50 in total and aged roughly 6 to 95 years, were included as donors. Ten milliliters of peripheral blood were drawn from each donor into EDTA-treated Vacutainer tubes. Ficoll-Paque density-gradient centrifugation was used to isolate PBMCs, with at least 6.5 million obtained per sample. Trizol reagent was used to extract total RNA from PBMCs, with at least 5 micrograms per sample. The percentages of naive CD45RAhigh/CD27high T cells were determined by flow cytometry on a PBMC aliquot from every donor. The CDR3 measures 14 amino acids from cysteine to phenylalanine. Only CDR3 DNA is held: 42 bases, read in frame from base 1. V gives up 0 bases and J gives up 3 bases, and the segment between their germline ends measures 6 bases. CDR1 and CDR2 are drawn from the germline V gene: SGHDN, FVKESK. Library preparation employed 5' RACE. Reads for this sample came from an Illumina HiSeq 2500. A second roughly 7 to 11 cycle PCR used a sample-barcoded 5' primer and a J-beta primer mix. A unique molecular identifier was introduced onto each TCR beta cDNA molecule by a template-switch 5' adaptor carrying 12 random nucleotides. Each sample yielded at least 2.5 million CDR3-containing paired-end reads. First-strand cDNA was synthesized from all RNA with the Mint cDNA synthesis kit, primed by a TRBC-specific oligonucleotide. All cDNA was treated with uracil-DNA glycosylase and then went through a first 18-cycle PCR with the universal primers M1SS and BC2_uni_R. As for how the authors treated the data: Each sample was normalized by randomly selecting 1 million high-quality reads, each carrying a distinct molecular identifier. Reads sharing molecular identifiers were discarded rather than binned into consensus sequences. MiTCR, with a Q25 quality threshold and the strictest error-elimination algorithm, was used for CDR3 identification, clonotype clustering and error correction. A nonparametric unseen species model with Euler transformation was used to estimate a lower bound on total TCR beta diversity. In TCRdb, the public reads were trimmed at Q25 with fastp and aligned with MiXCR, with productive beta chains retained. Entries that share a CDR3 protein sequence are merged under the most common genes and DNA. TCRdb's processing, not the study's, gives the V and J calls here. Recorded for this sample are about 1.5 million distinct CDR3 sequences; 35% to 45% of them occurred a single time. The top ten hold roughly 3.7% of the sample.

In this chain, TRBV14 is recombined with TRBJ2-1; the D gene remains uncertain. This TCR was recovered from a woman aged 18-29 years in good health. What was sequenced was blood. The DNA sequence is given as TGTGCCAGCAGCCAAGATTACAACTACAATGAGCAGTTCTTC. This translates into CASSQDYNYNEQFF. Extended through the reference TRBV14 and TRBJ2-1 proteins, this CDR3 yields the full variable domain: EAGVTQFPSHSVIEKGQTVTLRCDPISGHDNLYWYRRVMGKEIKFLLHFVKESKQDESGMPNNRFLAERTGGTYSTLKVQPAELEDSGVYFCASSQDYNYNEQFFGPGTRLTVL.